One and the same sample provided the 18 T cell receptor beta chains below, sequenced in a study of CD4 T cells in relation to SARS-CoV-2 and coronaviruses. Generated by immunoSEQ multiplex PCR, the TCRdb table keeps only in-frame clones and is missing some. The sample yields 30,000 to 45,000 clones, approximately 87% seen once. The sequencing input was memory CD4+ T cells from PBMCs. The receptors stem from an adult with COVID-19.

The chain employs TRBV18 and TRBJ2-1, with 11 bases lining up with TRBD1. CDR3 length equals 15 residues. Per the germline V gene, CDR1 is KGHSH and CDR2 is LQKENI. The junction had 7 bases not matched to a gene; V was cut back by 5 bases and J by 7 bases. CDR3 bases: TGTGCCAGCTCAACAAGGACAGGGGGCGGGAATGAGCAGTTCTTC. This translates into CASSTRTGGGNEQFF.

V and J are TRBV7-8 and TRBJ1-4, with D possibly TRBD1 on 6 matching bases. The CDR3 is 13 amino acids. Germline V gene data show CDR1 as SGHVS and CDR2 as FQNEAQ. The ends were cut back, 8 bases at V and 8 bases at J, with 15 bases in the middle. The chain's CDR3 is CASGDKPSEKLFF. As DNA, the CDR3 is TGTGCCAGCGGGGACAAGCCCTCCGAAAAACTGTTTTTT.

The V and J genes are TRBV6-2 or TRBV6-3 and TRBJ2-2, with 14 bases aligning to TRBD2. From germline, CDR1 is MNHEY and CDR2 SVGEGT. The CDR3 spans 19 residues. Trimming at V came to 4 bases and at J to 3 bases, leaving 10 bases not matched to a gene. CDR3 sequence (DNA): TGTGCCAGCAGTTTTAATCCGGGACTAGCGGGGGCCCACACCGGGGAGCTGTTTTTT. This codes for CASSFNPGLAGAHTGELFF.

This clone appeared a single time. This chain joins TRBV2 and TRBJ1-4; the D is unclear. The CDR3 has 12 residues. Germline loops: CDR1 SNHLY, CDR2 FYNNEI. Trimming removed 10 bases at V and 7 bases at J, with 13 bases between. Here the CDR3 reads CATRFRSEKLFF. The CDR3 region has the DNA TGTGCCACCCGCTTCCGGAGTGAAAAACTGTTTTTT.

This chain joins TRBV5-1 and TRBJ1-4; D is ambiguous. Germline V lookup: CDR1 SGHRS, CDR2 YFSETQ. This CDR3 is built from 15 residues. Trimming left V 2 bases short and J 5 bases short, with 13 bases between. In DNA, the CDR3 is TGCGCCAGCAGCTTAGATCATCTTCGGAATGAAAAACTGTTTTTT. The encoded protein is CASSLDHLRNEKLFF.

The rearrangement uses TRBV2 and TRBJ1-2, with a possible D match to TRBD1 (6 bases). The germline V and J ends were trimmed by 3 bases and 5 bases, with 16 bases remaining between them. Germline V gene data show CDR1 as SNHLY and CDR2 as FYNNEI. The CDR3 loop spans 15 amino acids. Written as DNA, the CDR3 is TGTGCCAGCAGTGATCCGGATTTGGGACATTATGGCTACACCTTC. It translates to CASSDPDLGHYGYTF.

This clone is a singleton in its sample. V gene TRBV19 combines with J gene TRBJ1-3; maybe TRBD1 (5 bases). V was trimmed by 11 bases and J by 6 bases, leaving 17 bases between them. The CDR3 has 13 amino acids. In germline, CDR1 is LNHDA, CDR2 SQIVND (reference sequence). The CDR3: CAGGFLGTNTIYF. Here the CDR3 DNA reads TGTGCCGGGGGATTTTTGGGGACAAACACCATATATTTT.

The genes are TRBV5-4 and TRBJ1-2; D is ambiguous. CDR3 length: 13 amino acids. V was shortened by 1 base and J by 4 bases, with 8 bases between the two germline ends. From germline, CDR1 is SGHNT and CDR2 YYREEE (reference sequence). DNA of the CDR3: TGTGCCAGCAGCTTGAGCCGGGGCTATGGCTACACCTTC. Translated: CASSLSRGYGYTF.

The chain combines TRBV29-1 with TRBJ2-3; TRBD1 matches at 8 bases. CDR3 length equals 13 residues. Unmatched junction bases numbered 7, after V lost 6 bases and J lost 5 bases. Germline lookup yields CDR1 SQVTM and CDR2 ANQGSEA. CDR3 in DNA: TGCAGCGTGAACGGACAGGGTATAGATACGCAGTATTTT. Amino acid sequence: CSVNGQGIDTQYF.

Only one count was recorded for this clone. V and J are TRBV5-4 and TRBJ2-1; D ambiguous. This CDR3 spans 15 amino acids. Trimming took off 2 bases at V and 5 bases at J, with 14 bases between the two ends. Per the germline V gene, CDR1 is SGHNT and CDR2 is YYREEE (reference sequence). DNA of the CDR3: TGTGCCAGCAGCTTACCCGGGTTTTCGAACAATGAGCAGTTCTTC. This encodes CASSLPGFSNNEQFF.

This clone was detected a few times. This chain links TRBV7-2 with TRBJ1-1; TRBD1 is a possible D gene (5 bases). V dropped 1 base and J dropped 1 base, with 10 bases sitting between them. The CDR3 has 15 residues. Germline CDR1 is SGHTA and CDR2 is FQGNSA. DNA of the CDR3: TGTGCCAGCAGCTTAGATTTAACAGGGAACACTGAAGCTTTCTTT. This gives the protein CASSLDLTGNTEAFF.

This rearrangement joins TRBV2 to TRBJ2-3; D call uncertain. Germline V lookup: CDR1 SNHLY, CDR2 FYNNEI. Trimming took off 2 bases at V and 2 bases at J, with 8 bases between the two ends. This CDR3 comprises 14 residues. The CDR3 DNA is TGTGCCAGCAGTGAATCCCAGGTCACAGATACGCAGTATTTT. It specifies CASSESQVTDTQYF.

This chain uses TRBV10-1 with TRBJ2-1; 13 bases line up with TRBD2. CDR3 size: 18 residues. The V gene's germline CDR1 is WNHNN and CDR2 SYGVQD (reference sequence). The V gene end was trimmed by 2 bases and the J gene end by 9 bases; junction bases not matched to a gene: 13. The CDR3 loop reads CASSETLPTSGGPSEQFF. In nucleotides, the CDR3 is TGCGCCAGCAGTGAGACGCTTCCGACTAGCGGGGGGCCCAGTGAGCAGTTCTTC.

The chain is built from TRBV7-8 and TRBJ1-6; 7 nucleotides line up with TRBD1. Germline lookup yields CDR1 SGHVS and CDR2 FQNEAQ. The V gene end was trimmed by 5 bases and the J gene end by 0 bases; junction bases not matched to a gene: 7. This CDR3 is 17 amino acids long. In DNA, the CDR3 is TGTGCCAGCAGCAGTGAACAGGGGAGCTCCTATAATTCACCCCTCCACTTT. Encoded protein: CASSSEQGSSYNSPLHF.

The chain couples TRBV5-1 to TRBJ2-3; 9 bases are a match to TRBD2. The V segment lost 1 base and the J segment 5 bases; nucleotides outside the gene matches: 8. The germline V gene encodes CDR1 SGHRS and CDR2 YFSETQ. The CDR3 contains 16 residues. The CDR3 is CASSLLRGGAVDTQYF. CDR3 in DNA: TGCGCCAGCAGCTTGTTGCGCGGGGGGGCAGTAGATACGCAGTATTTT.

The V call is TRBV12-3 or TRBV12-4, the J call TRBJ1-5; D perhaps matches TRBD1 (6 bases). Trimming cost V 3 bases and J 4 bases, with 7 bases left between them. This CDR3 spans 13 amino acids. The chain's CDR3 is CASSLDRNQPQHF. The CDR3 bases are TGTGCCAGCAGTTTGGACAGAAATCAGCCCCAGCATTTT.

V is TRBV27 and J is TRBJ2-7, with TRBD1 as a possible D gene (6 bases). V lost 4 bases and J 2 bases, leaving 9 bases between the germline ends. Germline V lookup: CDR1 MNHEY, CDR2 SMNVEV (reference sequence). The CDR3 has 13 amino acids. Here the CDR3 DNA reads TGTGCCAGCAGTTCAGGGGCAGCCTACGAGCAGTACTTC. This translates into CASSSGAAYEQYF.

The rearrangement uses TRBV2 and TRBJ1-1; 9 positions match TRBD1. Germline lookup yields CDR1 SNHLY and CDR2 FYNNEI. Trimming cost V 5 bases and J 3 bases; bases outside gene matches: 7. This CDR3 is 15 amino acids long. CDR3 bases: TGTGCCAGCAGTCGGGACAGGGCGGTCGACACTGAAGCTTTCTTT. It specifies CASSRDRAVDTEAFF.